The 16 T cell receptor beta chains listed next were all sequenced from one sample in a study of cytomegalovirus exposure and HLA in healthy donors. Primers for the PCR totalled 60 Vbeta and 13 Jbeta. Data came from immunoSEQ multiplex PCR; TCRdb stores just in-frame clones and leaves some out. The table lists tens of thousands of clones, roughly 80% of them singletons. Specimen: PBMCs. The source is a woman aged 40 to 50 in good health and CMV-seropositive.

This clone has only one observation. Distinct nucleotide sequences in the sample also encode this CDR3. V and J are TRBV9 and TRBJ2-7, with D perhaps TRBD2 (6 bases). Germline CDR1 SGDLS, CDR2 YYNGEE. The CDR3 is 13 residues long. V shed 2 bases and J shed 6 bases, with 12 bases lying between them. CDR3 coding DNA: TGTGCCAGCAGCGTCGGGACTTCTGGCGAGCAGTACTTC. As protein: CASSVGTSGEQYF.

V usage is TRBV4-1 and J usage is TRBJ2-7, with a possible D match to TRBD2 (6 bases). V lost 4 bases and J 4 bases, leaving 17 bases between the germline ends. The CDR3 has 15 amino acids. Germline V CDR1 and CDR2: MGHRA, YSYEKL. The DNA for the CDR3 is TGCGCCAGCAGCCCCTTCTCACGGGAGAAATACGAGCAGTACTTC. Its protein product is CASSPFSREKYEQYF.

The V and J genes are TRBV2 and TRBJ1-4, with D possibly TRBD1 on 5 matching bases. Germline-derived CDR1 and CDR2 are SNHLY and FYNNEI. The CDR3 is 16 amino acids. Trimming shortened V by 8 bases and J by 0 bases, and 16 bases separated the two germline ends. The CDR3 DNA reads TGTGCCAGCTGGGAAGTGACAGCTGCAACTAATGAAAAACTGTTTTTT. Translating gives CASWEVTAATNEKLFF.

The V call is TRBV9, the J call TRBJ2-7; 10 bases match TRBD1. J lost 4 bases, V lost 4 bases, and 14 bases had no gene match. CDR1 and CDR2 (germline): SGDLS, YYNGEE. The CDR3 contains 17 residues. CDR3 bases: TGTGCCAGCAGCCCCCGACAGGGGGCGAGCGTTTCGTACGAGCAGTACTTC. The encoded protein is CASSPRQGASVSYEQYF. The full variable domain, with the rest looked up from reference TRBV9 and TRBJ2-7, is DSGVTQTPKHLITATGQRVTLRCSPRSGDLSVYWYQQSLDQGLQFLIQYYNGEERAKGNILERFSAQQFPDLHSELNLSSLELGDSALYFCASSPRQGASVSYEQYFGPGTRLTVT.

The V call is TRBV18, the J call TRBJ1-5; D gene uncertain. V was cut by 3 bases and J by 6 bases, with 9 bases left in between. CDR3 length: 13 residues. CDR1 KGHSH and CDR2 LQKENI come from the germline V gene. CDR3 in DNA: TGTGCCAGCTCACCGGAGGTGGCTCAGCCCCAGCATTTT. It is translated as CASSPEVAQPQHF.

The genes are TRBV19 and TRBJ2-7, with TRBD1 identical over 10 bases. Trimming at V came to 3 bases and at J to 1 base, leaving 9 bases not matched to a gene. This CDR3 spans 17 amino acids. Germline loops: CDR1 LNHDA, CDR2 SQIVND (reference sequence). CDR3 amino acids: CASSIEWTGGRSYEQYF. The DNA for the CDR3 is TGTGCCAGTAGTATCGAGTGGACAGGGGGACGTTCCTACGAGCAGTACTTC.

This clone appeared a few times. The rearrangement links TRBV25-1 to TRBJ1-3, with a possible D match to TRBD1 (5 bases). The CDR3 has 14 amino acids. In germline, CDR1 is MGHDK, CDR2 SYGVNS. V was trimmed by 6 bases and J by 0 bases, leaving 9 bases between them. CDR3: CASRDGGSGNTIYF. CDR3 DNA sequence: TGTGCCAGCAGGGACGGGGGCTCTGGAAACACCATATATTTT.

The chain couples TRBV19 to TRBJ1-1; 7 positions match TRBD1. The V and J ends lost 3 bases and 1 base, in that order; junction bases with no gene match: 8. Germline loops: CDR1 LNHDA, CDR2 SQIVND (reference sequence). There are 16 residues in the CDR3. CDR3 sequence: CASSIGPGQPNTEAFF. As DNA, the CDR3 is TGTGCCAGTAGTATTGGGCCGGGACAGCCGAACACTGAAGCTTTCTTT.

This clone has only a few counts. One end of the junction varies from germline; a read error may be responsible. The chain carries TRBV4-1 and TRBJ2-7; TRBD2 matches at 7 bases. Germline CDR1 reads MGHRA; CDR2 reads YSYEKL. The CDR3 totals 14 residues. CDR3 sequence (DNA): TGTGCCAGCAGCCCCTGGGGGGGGGACGACGAGCAGTACTTC. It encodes CASSPWGGDDEQYF.

The CDR3 DNA is TGCGCCAGCAGCTTGGCCGTTGCGGGAGGCACAGATACGCAGTATTTT. Amino acid sequence: CASSLAVAGGTDTQYF. V gene TRBV5-1 combines with J gene TRBJ2-3, with 7 positions matching TRBD2. V shed 0 bases, J shed 1 base, and the junction held 5 bases outside the gene matches. The V gene's germline CDR1 is SGHRS and CDR2 YFSETQ. The CDR3 is 16 residues long.

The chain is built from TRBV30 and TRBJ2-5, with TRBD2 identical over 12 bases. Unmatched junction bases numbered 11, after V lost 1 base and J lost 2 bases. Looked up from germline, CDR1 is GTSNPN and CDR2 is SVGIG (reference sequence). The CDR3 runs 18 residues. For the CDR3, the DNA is TGTGCCTGGAGTGATCGGCTAGCGGGAGGGTTAGGGCAAGAGACCCAGTACTTC. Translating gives CAWSDRLAGGLGQETQYF.

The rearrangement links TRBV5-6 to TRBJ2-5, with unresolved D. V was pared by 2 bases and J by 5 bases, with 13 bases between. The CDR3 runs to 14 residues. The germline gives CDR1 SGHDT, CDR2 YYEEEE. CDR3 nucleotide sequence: TGTGCCAGCAGCTTTTCTGGGTCGCGGGAGACCCAGTACTTC. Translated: CASSFSGSRETQYF.

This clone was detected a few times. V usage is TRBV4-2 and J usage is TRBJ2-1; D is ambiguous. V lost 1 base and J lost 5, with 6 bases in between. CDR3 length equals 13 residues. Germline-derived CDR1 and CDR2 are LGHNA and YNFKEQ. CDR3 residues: CASSQGVNNEQFF. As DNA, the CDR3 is TGTGCCAGCAGCCAAGGTGTAAACAATGAGCAGTTCTTC.

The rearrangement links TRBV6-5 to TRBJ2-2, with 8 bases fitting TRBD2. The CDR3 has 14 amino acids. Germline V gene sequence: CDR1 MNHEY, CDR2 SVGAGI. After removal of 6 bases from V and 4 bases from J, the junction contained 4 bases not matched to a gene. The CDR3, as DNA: TGTGCCAGCAGCTATAGCGGGATCACCGGGGAGCTGTTTTTT. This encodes CASSYSGITGELFF.

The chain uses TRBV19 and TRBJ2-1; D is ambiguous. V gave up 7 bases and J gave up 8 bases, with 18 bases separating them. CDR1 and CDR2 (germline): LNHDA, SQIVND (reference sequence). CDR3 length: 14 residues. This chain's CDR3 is CASTLRRLEDEQFF. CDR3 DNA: TGTGCCAGTACCCTCCGGCGGCTAGAGGATGAGCAGTTCTTC. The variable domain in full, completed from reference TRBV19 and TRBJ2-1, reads DGGITQSPKYLFRKEGQNVTLSCEQNLNHDAMYWYRQDPGQGLRLIYYSQIVNDFQKGDIAEGYSVSREKKESFPLTVTSAQKNPTAFYLCASTLRRLEDEQFFGPGTRLTVL.

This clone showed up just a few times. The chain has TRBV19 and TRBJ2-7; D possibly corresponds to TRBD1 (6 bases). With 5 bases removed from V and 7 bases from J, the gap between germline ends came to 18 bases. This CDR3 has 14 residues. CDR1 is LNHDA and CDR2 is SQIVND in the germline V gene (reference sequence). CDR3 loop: CASSPWTESWEQYF. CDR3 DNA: TGTGCCAGTAGTCCGTGGACAGAGTCCTGGGAGCAGTACTTC.